The 25 T cell receptor beta chains given below trace back to one sample, sequenced in a study of identical twins. TCRdb re-analysed the 5' RACE reads in MiXCR, keeping a single row per CDR3 protein. The sample carries roughly 280,000 distinct CDR3 sequences, roughly 10% recorded once. These same data were also listed under a study on yellow fever vaccine responses in identical twins.

What was sequenced was CD8+ T cells sorted from blood. The receptor set was obtained from a woman in her late teens or twenties in good health.

The V gene is TRBV18, the J gene TRBJ2-7; 7 nucleotides line up with TRBD1. The germline V gene has CDR1 KGHSH and CDR2 LQKENI. There are 15 residues in the CDR3. The junction had 5 bases not matched to a gene; V was cut back by 3 bases and J by 0 bases. CDR3 nucleotide sequence: TGTGCCAGCTCACCTGAGGGACAGAACTCCTACGAGCAGTACTTC. This codes for CASSPEGQNSYEQYF.

This clonotype was seen a handful of times. This chain links TRBV12-3 or TRBV12-4 with TRBJ2-7; D remains unclear. V lost 4 bases and J lost 3, with 10 bases in between. This CDR3 contains 13 residues. For the CDR3, the DNA is TGTGCCAGCAGTTCGGATTTTCTCTACGAGCAGTACTTC. As protein: CASSSDFLYEQYF.

In its sample, this clonotype was seen many times. The chain joins TRBV7-9 to TRBJ1-1, with a weak D call TRBD1 (5 bases). Trimming cost V 5 bases and J 5 bases, with 12 bases left between them. CDR1 and CDR2 from the germline V gene are SEHNR and FQNEAQ (reference sequence). This CDR3 comprises 13 residues. CDR3 residues: CASSAGTATEAFF. The CDR3 nucleotides are TGTGCCAGCAGCGCAGGGACCGCGACTGAAGCTTTCTTT.

This clonotype was observed at least ten times. The chain combines TRBV7-6 with TRBJ2-7; D remains unclear. The CDR3 extends over 14 amino acids. V was pared by 1 base and J by 2 bases, with 9 bases between. Per the germline V gene, CDR1 is SGHVS and CDR2 is FNYEAQ. This CDR3 reads CASSLETDPYEQYF. CDR3 nucleotide sequence: TGTGCCAGCAGCTTAGAGACTGATCCCTACGAGCAGTACTTC.

The chain links TRBV23-1 to TRBJ2-7; 9 bases are shared with TRBD1. TRBV23-1 is treated as an ORF (open reading frame) with a function not yet certain. Trimming cost V 2 bases and J 3 bases; bases outside gene matches: 11. This CDR3 contains 17 residues. As DNA, the CDR3 is TGCGCCAGCAGTCAAAAACGGGGACAGGGTCGGATCTACGAGCAGTACTTC. It encodes CASSQKRGQGRIYEQYF.

In its sample, this clonotype was seen a few times. This chain joins TRBV7-6 and TRBJ1-1, with D unclear. Germline values: CDR1 SGHVS, CDR2 FNYEAQ. The CDR3 runs 13 residues. V lost 2 bases and J 6 bases, leaving 10 bases between the germline ends. The CDR3 reads CASSLMNVSEAFF. CDR3 nucleotide sequence: TGTGCCAGCAGCTTAATGAACGTCTCTGAAGCTTTCTTT. The full variable domain, completed using reference TRBV7-6 and TRBJ1-1, is GAGVSQSPRYKVTKRGQDVALRCDPISGHVSLYWYRQALGQGPEFLTYFNYEAQQDKSGLPNDRFSAERPEGSISTLTIQRTEQRDSAMYRCASSLMNVSEAFFGQGTRLTVV.

There are many counts of this clonotype. The rearrangement joins TRBV4-1 to TRBJ1-1, with D perhaps matching TRBD1 (6 bases). CDR3 length: 14 amino acids. V was pared by 2 bases and J by 4 bases, with 11 bases between. CDR1 and CDR2 from the germline V gene are MGHRA and YSYEKL. The CDR3 DNA sequence: TGCGCCAGCAGCCAAAAGGGGGGGGGCACTGAAGCTTTCTTT. It yields the protein CASSQKGGGTEAFF.

This clonotype has a count of ten or more. V is TRBV29-1 and J is TRBJ2-1; TRBD1 is a possible D gene (6 bases). The CDR3 is 13 amino acids. From germline, CDR1 is SQVTM and CDR2 ANQGSEA. V was pared by 6 bases and J by 10 bases, with 19 bases between. The CDR3 DNA follows: TGCAGCGTGGACGTCATGGGGGCTGGGGAGCAGTTCTTC. Translated: CSVDVMGAGEQFF.

The chain carries TRBV7-8 and TRBJ2-7; TRBD2 matches 7 bases. This CDR3 has 15 residues. Germline V CDR1 and CDR2: SGHVS, FQNEAQ. V lost 7 bases, J lost 4 bases, and 13 bases stayed unmatched. CDR3 residues: CASTSPAGAGYEQYF. The CDR3 DNA reads TGTGCCAGCACCAGCCCAGCCGGAGCGGGATACGAGCAGTACTTC.

This clonotype was counted at least ten times. V and J are TRBV4-2 and TRBJ2-2; no clear D. The CDR3 consists of 12 residues. The V end lost 1 base, the J end lost 8 bases, and 5 bases lay between the germline ends. Per the germline V gene, CDR1 is LGHNA and CDR2 is YNFKEQ. The CDR3 nucleotides read TGTGCCAGCAGCCAAGTCGGAGGGGAGCTGTTTTTT. Translation: CASSQVGGELFF.

In its sample, this clonotype was seen a few times. The V and J genes are TRBV7-9 and TRBJ2-7; D not resolved. Germline V CDR1 and CDR2: SEHNR, FQNEAQ (reference sequence). CDR3 length: 14 residues. Trimming stripped 0 bases from V and 2 bases from J, with 8 bases between. The CDR3 DNA follows: TGTGCCAGCAGCTTAGCGGAGAACCCCTACGAGCAGTACTTC. Translating gives CASSLAENPYEQYF.

This sequence joins TRBV7-8 and TRBJ2-3; D ambiguous. The CDR3 totals 17 residues. Trimming took 0 bases from V and 4 from J, leaving 17 bases between them. Germline assignment: CDR1 SGHVS and CDR2 FQNEAQ. The CDR3 DNA reads as TGTGCCAGCAGCTTAGCGCGCCTTACGTTTGCAGCAGATACGCAGTATTTT. Translation: CASSLARLTFAADTQYF.

This clonotype was found many times. V and J are TRBV4-1 and TRBJ2-1; the D call may be TRBD1 or TRBD2 (5 bases each). CDR1 is MGHRA and CDR2 is YSYEKL in the germline V gene. CDR3 length equals 16 residues. V lost 0 bases, J lost 8 bases, and 17 bases lay in between. The CDR3 region is CASSQDGARTGDEQFF. The CDR3 region has the DNA TGCGCCAGCAGCCAAGACGGGGCAAGAACGGGTGATGAGCAGTTCTTC.

In this sample, this clonotype turned up a few times. V usage is TRBV14 and J usage is TRBJ1-1; D remains ambiguous. V was shortened by 0 bases and J by 2 bases, with 10 bases between the two germline ends. The CDR3 is made up of 15 amino acids. The germline V gene encodes CDR1 SGHDN and CDR2 FVKESK. The CDR3: CASSQDGRSNTEAFF. DNA for the CDR3: TGTGCCAGCAGCCAAGATGGAAGGAGCAACACTGAAGCTTTCTTT.

CDR3 sequence (DNA): TGTGCCAGCAGCCTAAGCGGGTGGTCGGGGGGGGATGAGCAGTTCTTC. Translation gives CASSLSGWSGGDEQFF. The rearrangement joins TRBV11-2 to TRBJ2-1, with 8 bases lining up with TRBD2. In germline, CDR1 is SGHAT, CDR2 FQNNGV. V was pared by 5 bases and J by 8 bases, with 14 bases of the junction left unmatched. The CDR3 length is 16 residues.

In its sample, this clonotype was seen a few times. The chain couples TRBV4-3 to TRBJ2-7; 12 positions match TRBD2. Germline V gene lookup returns CDR1 LGHNA and CDR2 YSLEER. J gave up 6 bases and V 0 bases, and 6 bases lay outside the gene matches. The CDR3 loop spans 16 amino acids. CDR3 in DNA: TGCGCCAGCAGCCAAGATACGACTAGCGGGAGCCGCGAGCAGTACTTC. This gives the protein CASSQDTTSGSREQYF.

The chain links TRBV12-3 or TRBV12-4 to TRBJ2-2; no definite D call. The CDR3 has 13 amino acids. V gave up 10 bases and J gave up 2 bases, with 11 bases separating them. This CDR3 is CAIDGQNTGELFF. Written as DNA, the CDR3 is TGTGCCATCGACGGTCAAAACACCGGGGAGCTGTTTTTT.

V is TRBV7-9 and J is TRBJ2-7; possible D gene TRBD1, 5 bases. The germline V gene has CDR1 SEHNR and CDR2 FQNEAQ (reference sequence). The CDR3 is 15 amino acids. V lost 3 bases and J 0 bases, leaving 12 bases between the germline ends. This CDR3 reads CASSFLGPISYEQYF. Written as DNA, the CDR3 is TGTGCCAGCAGCTTTCTGGGGCCGATCTCCTACGAGCAGTACTTC.

This clonotype has at least ten counts. The rearrangement uses TRBV5-1 and TRBJ2-3; D unclear. Trimming left V 4 bases short and J 5 bases short, with 26 bases between. The CDR3 totals 18 residues. Germline CDR1 reads SGHRS; CDR2 reads YFSETQ. This CDR3 reads CASSTRLEQIPWGDTQYF. The CDR3, as DNA: TGCGCCAGCAGCACACGACTCGAACAGATCCCCTGGGGAGATACGCAGTATTTT.

In this sample, this clonotype turned up a few times. This sequence joins TRBV20-1 and TRBJ2-7; D may be TRBD2 (5 bases). Between the trimmed V and J ends, which lost 0 bases and 3 bases, there was a span of 15 bases. The germline gives CDR1 DFQATT, CDR2 SNEGSKA (reference sequence). The CDR3 has 15 residues. Written as DNA, the CDR3 is TGCAGTGCTAGAGATCTTACTAGACCACACTACGAGCAGTACTTC. Its protein product is CSARDLTRPHYEQYF.

V usage is TRBV11-2 and J usage is TRBJ2-1; tentatively, D is TRBD1 (6 bases). This CDR3 has 13 residues. From germline, CDR1 is SGHAT and CDR2 FQNNGV. V was trimmed by 1 base and J by 10 bases, leaving 11 bases between them. The CDR3 DNA is TGTGCCAGCAGCTTAGCGTCAGGGGAGGAGCAGTTCTTC. Translated: CASSLASGEEQFF.

This chain links TRBV11-1 with TRBJ2-7, with no clear D. The CDR3 is made up of 12 amino acids. In germline, CDR1 is SGHAT, CDR2 FQDESV (reference sequence). The V gene lost 5 bases and the J gene lost 9 bases, with 14 bases spanning the gap. CDR3 coding DNA: TGTGCCAGCAGCACCTTATCCGACGTGCAGTACTTC. This encodes CASSTLSDVQYF.

This clonotype has at least ten counts. The chain combines TRBV29-1 with TRBJ2-5; TRBD2 matches 8 bases. The CDR3 length is 11 residues. The germline V gene encodes CDR1 SQVTM and CDR2 ANQGSEA. The trim removed 7 bases at V and 4 bases at J, leaving 2 bases unmatched. The DNA of the CDR3 is TGCAGCGGAGCGGGAGTAGAGACCCAGTACTTC. Translated: CSGAGVETQYF.

This clonotype appeared many times. The genes are TRBV28 and TRBJ2-7; TRBD1 matches 10 bases. J lost 2 bases, V lost 7 bases, and 14 bases had no gene match. This CDR3 is built from 17 residues. CDR1 and CDR2 from the germline V gene are MDHEN and SYDVKM. DNA of the CDR3: TGTGCCAGCACCCCGGGGGACAGGGGACTACTACCCTACGAGCAGTACTTC. As protein: CASTPGDRGLLPYEQYF. Full variable domain (missing parts from reference TRBV28 and TRBJ2-7): DVKVTQSSRYLVKRTGEKVFLECVQDMDHENMFWYRQDPGLGLRLIYFSYDVKMKEKGDIPEGYSVSREKKERFSLILESASTNQTSMYLCASTPGDRGLLPYEQYFGPGTRLTVT.

This clonotype was seen repeatedly, ten times or more. The chain couples TRBV6-1 to TRBJ2-1, with D possibly TRBD1 on 6 matching bases. V was pared by 5 bases and J by 4 bases, with 18 bases between. The germline gives CDR1 MNHNS, CDR2 SASEGT. CDR3 length: 16 residues. The CDR3 bases are TGTGCCAGCAGTCGACTACCGGGACACGCATACAATGAGCAGTTCTTC. Its translation is CASSRLPGHAYNEQFF.